A single sample gave rise to the 29 T cell receptor beta chains below, sequenced in a study of blood T cells in healthy people across ages. A second about 7 to 11 cycle PCR used barcoded and J-beta primers. TCRdb reprocessed the 5' RACE reads via MiXCR and lists one record per CDR3 protein. The profile shows around 1,600,000 distinct CDR3 sequences, about 45% of them singletons. Sequenced: blood. The origin of the receptors is a woman in her late teens or twenties in good health.

On this clonotype: Here the CDR3 omits its conserved ending phenylalanine or tryptophan, so a read error is the likely source. This chain uses TRBV7-2 with TRBJ2-1; 11 bases map to TRBD2. Germline V lookup: CDR1 SGHTA, CDR2 FQGNSA. The CDR3 covers 18 residues. J gave up 0 bases and V 2 bases, and 6 bases lay outside the gene matches. DNA for the CDR3: TGTGCCAGCAGCTTATGGGTTACTAGCGGGAGCTCCTACAATGAGCAGTTCTTG. As protein: CASSLWVTSGSSYNEQFL.

V usage is TRBV9 and J usage is TRBJ1-2; maybe TRBD1 (6 bases). The V gene lost 0 bases and the J gene lost 2 bases, with 11 bases spanning the gap. This CDR3 comprises 15 residues. CDR1 is SGDLS, CDR2 YYNGEE, per germline. CDR3 DNA: TGTGCCAGCAGCGTAGTGGCCAGGGGCAACTATGGCTACACCTTC. Amino acid sequence: CASSVVARGNYGYTF.

Of note for this clonotype: Since a much larger clone is just one base distant, this may be a read error. The V gene is TRBV5-6, the J gene TRBJ2-7; D is ambiguous. V dropped 0 bases and J dropped 10 bases, with 17 bases sitting between them. CDR1 and CDR2 from the germline V gene are SGHDT and YYEEEE. This CDR3 region has 14 residues. The DNA of the CDR3 is TGTGCCAGCAGCTTGGTACAGACGCAAGAGTCCCAGTACTTC. Residues: CASSLVQTQESQYF.

This CDR3 is CASSPGTAFYGYTF. Written as DNA, the CDR3 is TGTGCCAGCAGCCCTGGGACGGCTTTCTATGGCTACACCTTC. This chain uses TRBV3-1 with TRBJ1-2, with D perhaps TRBD1 (5 bases). The ends were cut back, 4 bases at V and 4 bases at J, with 13 bases in the middle. The CDR3 runs 14 residues. CDR1 is LGHDT and CDR2 is YNNKEL in the germline V gene (reference sequence).

The chain joins TRBV7-2 to TRBJ1-1; D remains unclear. V was clipped by 5 bases and J by 4 bases, with 17 bases between them. The CDR3 contains 15 residues. Germline CDR1 SGHTA, CDR2 FQGNSA. CDR3 in amino acids: CASSLLSSKATEAFF. The CDR3 coding sequence is TGTGCCAGCAGCCTTCTCTCATCGAAGGCCACTGAAGCTTTCTTT.

The table lists this clonotype with a count of one. The chain joins TRBV12-5 to TRBJ1-1, with unresolved D. V dropped 4 bases and J dropped 0 bases, with 3 bases sitting between them. CDR1 is LGHNT, CDR2 FRNRAP, per germline. The CDR3 has 12 amino acids. The CDR3 loop is CASGWVNTEAFF. The CDR3 nucleotides read TGTGCTAGTGGTTGGGTGAACACTGAAGCTTTCTTT.

Of note for this clonotype: At one of its ends the junction is not consistent with the germline gene, which may arise from a read error. This chain's CDR3 is CASSQTSRRPYNEQFF. The CDR3 DNA follows: TGCGCCAGCAGCCAGACTAGCAGGCGCCCCTACAATGAGCAGTTCTTC. This sequence joins TRBV3-1 and TRBJ2-1; TRBD2 matches 7 bases. Looked up from germline, CDR1 is LGHDT and CDR2 is YNNKEL (reference sequence). This CDR3 comprises 16 residues.

The chain carries TRBV3-1 and TRBJ2-3; 7 positions agree with TRBD2. The germline CDR1 and CDR2 sequences are LGHDT and YNNKEL (reference sequence). CDR3 length equals 15 residues. V was clipped by 2 bases and J by 1 base; unmatched bases: 3. The CDR3 nucleotides read TGTGCCAGCAGCCAATGGACTAGTGGCACAGATACGCAGTATTTT. Its protein is CASSQWTSGTDTQYF.

The gene calls are TRBV11-2 and TRBJ1-3, with 7 bases that match TRBD1. V was clipped by 5 bases and J by 0 bases; unmatched bases: 4. The germline gives CDR1 SGHAT, CDR2 FQNNGV. CDR3 length equals 15 residues. DNA of the CDR3: TGTGCCAGCAGCCGGACAGGCGACTCTGGAAACACCATATATTTT. Its translation is CASSRTGDSGNTIYF.

The V and J genes are TRBV4-1 and TRBJ2-1, with 8 bases fitting TRBD2. CDR1 MGHRA and CDR2 YSYEKL come from the germline V gene. The CDR3 consists of 16 residues. V lost 3 bases and J lost 3; bases outside the gene matches: 7. The CDR3 sequence: CASSHRAGVIYNEQFF. Here the CDR3 DNA reads TGCGCCAGCAGCCACAGAGCGGGAGTAATCTACAATGAGCAGTTCTTC.

This clonotype was detected only a few times. The rearrangement uses TRBV2 and TRBJ2-1, with TRBD2 matching over 10 bases. The V segment lost 4 bases and the J segment 9 bases; nucleotides outside the gene matches: 18. Looked up from germline, CDR1 is SNHLY and CDR2 is FYNNEI. CDR3 length: 18 amino acids. The CDR3 DNA reads TGTGCCAGCAGTGGGGACCAGCGGGGGGGCCGGATCAACAGTGAGCAGTTCTTC. Translated, it gives CASSGDQRGGRINSEQFF.

V usage is TRBV14 and J usage is TRBJ2-7, with D possibly TRBD2 on 7 matching bases. Per germline, CDR1 SGHDN and CDR2 FVKESK. CDR3 length equals 15 residues. The ends were cut back, 1 base at V and 2 bases at J, with 12 bases in the middle. CDR3 bases: TGTGCCAGCAGCCAAGGCGGGGGCCGAACCTACGAGCAGTACTTC. Translation gives CASSQGGGRTYEQYF.

This clonotype has only a few counts. This rearrangement joins TRBV7-2 to TRBJ2-5; D is uncertain. This CDR3 has 15 amino acids. V lost 5 bases and J 11 bases, leaving 24 bases between the germline ends. Germline CDR1 and CDR2: SGHTA and FQGNSA. CDR3: CASSRSVESYNEQYF. DNA of the CDR3: TGTGCCAGCAGCCGGTCAGTGGAATCATACAATGAGCAGTACTTC.

The chain recombines TRBV20-1 with TRBJ2-3; 8 nucleotides match TRBD2. Germline lookup yields CDR1 DFQATT and CDR2 SNEGSKA (reference sequence). The ends lost 0 bases at V and 0 bases at J; junction bases unmatched: 11. The CDR3 covers 18 residues. CDR3 residues: CSARDLTSVGSSTDTQYF. Here the CDR3 DNA reads TGCAGTGCTAGAGATTTGACTAGCGTGGGGTCTAGCACAGATACGCAGTATTTT.

This chain links TRBV7-9 with TRBJ1-5, with a weak D call TRBD1 (5 bases). V was shortened by 6 bases and J by 5 bases, with 14 bases between the two germline ends. Looked up from germline, CDR1 is SEHNR and CDR2 is FQNEAQ (reference sequence). The CDR3 runs 14 residues. The CDR3 DNA reads TGTGCCAGCAGTAGGGACCAAGCCGATCAGCCCCAGCATTTT. As protein: CASSRDQADQPQHF.

This clonotype showed up just a few times. V usage is TRBV7-4 and J usage is TRBJ1-1; D not resolved. Trimming took 5 bases from V and 0 from J, leaving 13 bases between them. CDR3 length: 15 residues. Germline CDR1 and CDR2: SGHVT and SQSDAQ. This CDR3 is CASSPPRYMNTEAFF. As DNA, the CDR3 is TGTGCCAGCAGCCCCCCCCGTTACATGAACACTGAAGCTTTCTTT.

V is TRBV4-1 and J is TRBJ2-2; D might be TRBD1 (6 bases). The germline CDR1 and CDR2 sequences are MGHRA and YSYEKL. V lost 3 bases and J lost 6, with 23 bases in between. The CDR3 sequence is 18 residues long. The CDR3: CASSQIGLSSQGSGELFF. The CDR3 DNA reads TGCGCCAGCAGCCAGATAGGGCTCTCATCACAGGGATCCGGGGAGCTGTTTTTT.

The rearrangement uses TRBV2 and TRBJ2-5; D possibly corresponds to TRBD1 (6 bases). Germline V lookup: CDR1 SNHLY, CDR2 FYNNEI. V gave up 1 base and J gave up 11 bases, with 17 bases separating them. The CDR3 loop spans 14 amino acids. The CDR3 sequence is CASSEDQGWYEQYF. The CDR3 DNA follows: TGTGCCAGCAGTGAAGACCAGGGGTGGTATGAGCAGTACTTC.

The table lists this clonotype with a few counts. The chain employs TRBV24-1 and TRBJ1-3; the match to TRBD1 covers 7 bases. The germline CDR1 and CDR2 sequences are KGHDR and SFDVKD. Germline trimming cut 9 bases from V and 0 bases from J; bases unmatched to any gene: 19. This CDR3 is 19 amino acids long. The CDR3 DNA is TGTGCCACCGGCAGTGTGTCAAGGACAGGCCCGTACTCTGGAAACACCATATATTTT. Amino acid sequence: CATGSVSRTGPYSGNTIYF.

The CDR3 DNA reads as TGTGCCATCTGGAACGGTTACAATGAGCAGTTCTTC. This sequence encodes CAIWNGYNEQFF. The chain combines TRBV10-3 with TRBJ2-1; D uncertain. The CDR3 extends over 12 amino acids. Germline CDR1 reads ENHRY; CDR2 reads SYGVKD. With 8 bases removed from V and 4 bases from J, the gap between germline ends came to 9 bases.

This clonotype was recorded at least ten times. The chain links TRBV12-3 or TRBV12-4 to TRBJ2-1; 9 nucleotides match TRBD2. The CDR3 has 15 amino acids. Losses at the gene ends were 6 bases for V and 4 bases for J; bases not matched to a gene: 7. The CDR3 DNA sequence: TGTGCCAGCAGGCTCCTGGCGGGAGGGTACAATGAGCAGTTCTTC. Amino acids: CASRLLAGGYNEQFF.

This clonotype was counted between two and nine times. The chain employs TRBV6-6 and TRBJ1-2, with D tentatively TRBD1 (6 bases). The CDR3 spans 13 residues. Germline CDR1 is MNHNY and CDR2 is SVGAGI (reference sequence). Deletions cut 8 bases from V and 4 bases from J, with 14 bases between. CDR3 amino acids: CASSDRPPYGYTF. In DNA, the CDR3 is TGTGCCAGCTCCGACAGGCCGCCCTATGGCTACACCTTC.

This clonotype appeared a few times. V usage is TRBV6-6 and J usage is TRBJ1-2; 7 bases map to TRBD1. Germline trimming cut 8 bases from V and 7 bases from J; bases unmatched to any gene: 13. The germline V gene has CDR1 MNHNY and CDR2 SVGAGI (reference sequence). This CDR3 contains 14 residues. The chain's CDR3 is CASRTTTGSVGYTF. The CDR3, as DNA: TGTGCCAGCCGCACCACGACAGGGTCCGTTGGCTACACCTTC.

For this clonotype: At one end, the junction sequence differs from germline, possibly due to a read error. The rearrangement uses TRBV6-5 and TRBJ2-5, with D tentatively TRBD2 (5 bases). The J call may be incorrect, as the DNA end agrees better with TRBJ2-7. Germline CDR1 is MNHEY and CDR2 is SVGAGI. The CDR3 covers 14 residues. The CDR3 nucleotides read TGTGCTAGCAGTTACGAGAGGACGGGGTTCGAGCAGTACTTC. It encodes CASSYERTGFEQYF.

The gene calls are TRBV5-6 and TRBJ2-1; weak D call: TRBD2 (5 bases). Trimming took 1 base from V and 10 from J, leaving 15 bases between them. From germline, CDR1 is SGHDT and CDR2 YYEEEE. The CDR3 has 14 residues. CDR3 DNA: TGTGCCAGCAGCTTGAGCCTAGCACGTGGAGAGCAGTTCTTC. Its protein is CASSLSLARGEQFF. The full variable domain, in which reference TRBV5-6 and TRBJ2-1 provide the parts outside the CDR3, is DAGVTQSPTHLIKTRGQQVTLRCSPKSGHDTVSWYQQALGQGPQFIFQYYEEEERQRGNFPDRFSGHQFPNYSSELNVNALLLGDSALYLCASSLSLARGEQFFGPGTRLTVL.

CDR3 nucleotides: TGCAGTGCTAGTAGGGGGCTCCTCACAGATACGCAGTATTTT. It is translated as CSASRGLLTDTQYF. The rearrangement uses TRBV20-1 and TRBJ2-3; 7 nucleotides match TRBD1. With V trimmed by 3 bases and J by 2 bases, 5 bases remained unmatched. Germline values: CDR1 DFQATT, CDR2 SNEGSKA (reference sequence). The CDR3 covers 14 residues.

The chain recombines TRBV20-1 with TRBJ2-7, with TRBD2 matching 8 bases. The CDR3 covers 15 residues. The V gene end was trimmed by 0 bases and the J gene end by 2 bases; junction bases not matched to a gene: 6. The germline CDR1 and CDR2 sequences are DFQATT and SNEGSKA (reference sequence). The CDR3 region has the DNA TGCAGTGCTAGAGATTTCGGGAGGGCCACCTACGAGCAGTACTTC. It is translated as CSARDFGRATYEQYF.

This clonotype was detected only a few times. The genes are TRBV27 and TRBJ2-5; 8 bases fit TRBD2. V shed 4 bases and J 11 bases; nucleotides not matched to a gene: 12. Germline CDR1 is MNHEY and CDR2 is SMNVEV (reference sequence). The CDR3 sequence is 14 residues long. The CDR3 reads CASSSTEAGGEQYF. In DNA, the CDR3 is TGTGCCAGCAGTTCAACAGAGGCGGGAGGAGAGCAGTACTTC.

The rearrangement uses TRBV10-3 and TRBJ1-2; possible D gene TRBD1, 5 bases. The CDR3 consists of 13 residues. V lost 3 bases to trimming and J lost 5 bases, with 10 bases between them. The germline CDR1 and CDR2 sequences are ENHRY and SYGVKD. The CDR3 loop is CAISDNEGYGYTF. DNA of the CDR3: TGTGCCATCAGTGATAATGAGGGGTATGGCTACACCTTC.